The rows below give T cell receptor beta chains drawn from one sample of a study of blood T cell repertoires in COVID-19. Profiled with immunoSEQ multiplex PCR; TCRdb holds only in-frame clones, not every one. The table lists 100,000 to 150,000 clones, 85% to 90% of them singletons. Sequenced material: peripheral blood. The receptor set was obtained from a woman aged 45-59 years with active or convalescent COVID-19. The CDR3 runs from the conserved cysteine through the conserved F or W. A D gene is named only where the DNA matches it firmly. Not every row has a clone size; where given, it reads once, few, many or a size class.

j_call: TRBJ2-7; v_call: TRBV28; d_call: -; clone_size: -; cdr3_nt: TGTGCCAGCCTGGGTACGGGACGGGAGACCTACGAGCAGTACTTC; cdr3_aa: CASLGTGRETYEQYF
j_call: TRBJ2-1; v_call: TRBV4-2; d_call: TRBD1; clone_size: -; cdr3_nt: TGTGCCAGCAGCCAAACGGACAGGGTCAATGAGCAGTTCTTC; cdr3_aa: CASSQTDRVNEQFF
j_call: TRBJ2-5; v_call: TRBV28; d_call: -; clone_size: -; cdr3_nt: TGTGCCAGCAGTCGCCGTCCGGCGGGGGAGACCCAGTACTTC; cdr3_aa: CASSRRPAGETQYF
j_call: TRBJ2-1; v_call: TRBV20-1; d_call: TRBD2; clone_size: -; cdr3_nt: TGTTTGATAGCGGGAGGCAATGAGCAGTTCTTC; cdr3_aa: CLIAGGNEQFF
j_call: TRBJ2-6; v_call: TRBV7-9; d_call: -; clone_size: -; cdr3_nt: TGTGCCAGCAGCACGAGGACAATGGTGAGCTCTGGGGCCAACGTCCTGACTTTC; cdr3_aa: CASSTRTMVSSGANVLTF
j_call: TRBJ2-2; v_call: TRBV29-1; d_call: TRBD2; clone_size: -; cdr3_nt: TGCAGCGTTGGAGGACTAGTGGAGTCCGGGGAGCTGTTTTTT; cdr3_aa: CSVGGLVESGELFF
j_call: TRBJ2-1; v_call: TRBV3-1/TRBV3-2; d_call: TRBD2; clone_size: -; cdr3_nt: TGTGCCAGCAGCCACGGACTAGCGGGGGGTCAGCAGTTCTTC; cdr3_aa: CASSHGLAGGQQFF
j_call: TRBJ1-3; v_call: TRBV28; d_call: TRBD1; clone_size: once; cdr3_nt: TGTGCCAGCAGTTCCGGGACAGGGGCCTTTTTCTCTGGAAACACCATATATTTT; cdr3_aa: CASSSGTGAFFSGNTIYF
j_call: TRBJ1-2; v_call: TRBV6-1; d_call: TRBD1; clone_size: -; cdr3_nt: TGTGCCAGCAGTGATTCGGGACAGGGAATCTATGGCTACACCTTC; cdr3_aa: CASSDSGQGIYGYTF
j_call: TRBJ1-4; v_call: TRBV29-1; d_call: -; clone_size: -; cdr3_nt: TGCAGCGCTGGGTTCAGGGGTGAAAAACTGTTTTTT; cdr3_aa: CSAGFRGEKLFF
j_call: TRBJ2-5; v_call: TRBV5-1; d_call: -; clone_size: -; cdr3_nt: TGCGCCAGCAGCTTGGGGGCCGTTGTAATGGAGACCCAGTACTTC; cdr3_aa: CASSLGAVVMETQYF
j_call: TRBJ2-5; v_call: TRBV18; d_call: TRBD1; clone_size: -; cdr3_nt: TGTGCCAGCTCCCTCGGGACAGGGGGCGGCCAAGAGACCCAGTACTTC; cdr3_aa: CASSLGTGGGQETQYF
j_call: TRBJ2-1; v_call: TRBV4-1; d_call: -; clone_size: -; cdr3_nt: TGCGCCAGCAGCCAAGAGCGGGGCGGGGCTCTGTTGAATGAGCAGTTCTTC; cdr3_aa: CASSQERGGALLNEQFF
j_call: TRBJ1-2; v_call: TRBV18; d_call: -; clone_size: -; cdr3_nt: TGTGCCAGCTCACCCCAAGGGGGAGCTAACTATGGCTACACCTTC; cdr3_aa: CASSPQGGANYGYTF
j_call: TRBJ2-7; v_call: TRBV18; d_call: -; clone_size: -; cdr3_nt: TGTGCCAGCTCACCACAGGGGAACCCCTACGAGCAGTACTTC; cdr3_aa: CASSPQGNPYEQYF
j_call: TRBJ2-7; v_call: TRBV19; d_call: -; clone_size: -; cdr3_nt: TGTGCCAGTAGTACCCGGGAGTCCACCTACGAGCAGTACTTC; cdr3_aa: CASSTRESTYEQYF
j_call: TRBJ2-3; v_call: TRBV27; d_call: TRBD2; clone_size: -; cdr3_nt: TGTGCCAGCAGTTGGACTAGCGGCACAGATACGCAGTATTTT; cdr3_aa: CASSWTSGTDTQYF
j_call: TRBJ2-7; v_call: TRBV7-3; d_call: -; clone_size: -; cdr3_nt: TGTGCCAGCAGTCCGGGGACAACCAACGAGCAGTACTTC; cdr3_aa: CASSPGTTNEQYF
j_call: TRBJ2-5; v_call: TRBV19; d_call: TRBD1; clone_size: once; cdr3_nt: TGTGCCAGCTCGGGACAGAAACAAGAGACCCAGTACTTC; cdr3_aa: CASSGQKQETQYF
j_call: TRBJ2-3; v_call: TRBV29-1; d_call: -; clone_size: -; cdr3_nt: TGCAGCGTTGAGGGGGGAGAGACCGCAGATACGCAGTATTTT; cdr3_aa: CSVEGGETADTQYF
j_call: TRBJ2-7; v_call: TRBV3-1/TRBV3-2; d_call: -; clone_size: -; cdr3_nt: TGTGCCAGCAGCCAATTCGGTGCAAACTACGAGCAGTACTTC; cdr3_aa: CASSQFGANYEQYF
j_call: TRBJ1-5; v_call: TRBV30; d_call: -; clone_size: -; cdr3_nt: TGTGCCTGGGGTGACAGGTATAGCAATCAGCCCCAGCATTTT; cdr3_aa: CAWGDRYSNQPQHF
j_call: TRBJ1-2; v_call: TRBV30; d_call: -; clone_size: -; cdr3_nt: TGTGCCTGGAGTAAAACAGCTACTAACTATGGCTACACCTTC; cdr3_aa: CAWSKTATNYGYTF
j_call: TRBJ2-7; v_call: TRBV5-1; d_call: -; clone_size: few; cdr3_nt: TGCGCCAGCAGCTTGAGTAGCGGTTCCTACGAGCAGTACTTC; cdr3_aa: CASSLSSGSYEQYF
j_call: TRBJ1-1; v_call: TRBV3-1/TRBV3-2; d_call: -; clone_size: few; cdr3_nt: TGTGCCAGCAGCCAGTCCGGGGGATGGAACACTGAAGCTTTCTTT; cdr3_aa: CASSQSGGWNTEAFF
j_call: TRBJ1-1; v_call: TRBV9; d_call: TRBD1; clone_size: -; cdr3_nt: TGTGCCAGCAGTGGATCGGCACAGGGGGTCACTGAAGCTTTCTTT; cdr3_aa: CASSGSAQGVTEAFF
j_call: TRBJ2-1; v_call: TRBV19; d_call: TRBD1; clone_size: -; cdr3_nt: TGTGCCAGTACTTTCTCAGGGGGCGCCTACAATGAGCAGTTCTTC; cdr3_aa: CASTFSGGAYNEQFF
j_call: TRBJ2-5; v_call: TRBV10-3; d_call: -; clone_size: -; cdr3_nt: TGTGCCATCAGTGAGGCCCGGGACATTCAAGAGACCCAGTACTTC; cdr3_aa: CAISEARDIQETQYF
j_call: TRBJ2-3; v_call: TRBV11-1; d_call: TRBD2; clone_size: -; cdr3_nt: TGTGCCAGCAGCTTCTCAGCGGGAGGCTACACAGATACGCAGTATTTT; cdr3_aa: CASSFSAGGYTDTQYF
j_call: TRBJ1-5; v_call: TRBV27; d_call: -; clone_size: once; cdr3_nt: TGTGCCAGCAGTTTTAGCCGCGGCAATCAGCCCCAGCATTTT; cdr3_aa: CASSFSRGNQPQHF
j_call: TRBJ1-6; v_call: TRBV2; d_call: -; clone_size: -; cdr3_nt: TGTGCCAGCAGTGCAGAGAAGGGAGTGGGGTCACCCCTCCACTTT; cdr3_aa: CASSAEKGVGSPLHF
j_call: TRBJ2-5; v_call: TRBV2; d_call: TRBD2; clone_size: -; cdr3_nt: TGTGCCAGCAGTCCTGGACTAGCGGGAGAGACCCAGTACTTC; cdr3_aa: CASSPGLAGETQYF
j_call: TRBJ2-1; v_call: TRBV5-1; d_call: -; clone_size: -; cdr3_nt: TGCGCCAGCAGCTTAATGGGCAGGGGCTCAAATGAGCAGTTCTTC; cdr3_aa: CASSLMGRGSNEQFF
j_call: TRBJ2-7; v_call: TRBV7-9; d_call: TRBD2; clone_size: -; cdr3_nt: TGTGCCAGCAGCTTAGATAGCGGGACCGAGCAGTACTTC; cdr3_aa: CASSLDSGTEQYF
j_call: TRBJ2-3; v_call: TRBV28; d_call: TRBD2; clone_size: -; cdr3_nt: TGTGCCAGCATTGGGGGGCTAGCGGGAGTAACCGATACGCAGTATTTT; cdr3_aa: CASIGGLAGVTDTQYF
j_call: TRBJ2-7; v_call: TRBV19; d_call: -; clone_size: -; cdr3_nt: TGTGCCAGTAGTATTGGGGGGGGCCCCTACGAGCAGTACTTC; cdr3_aa: CASSIGGGPYEQYF